A selection of T cell receptor beta chains follows, all from one sample in a study of Ad26.COV2.S vaccination and SARS-CoV-2 variants. The assay was immunoSEQ multiplex PCR, and TCRdb's table has in-frame clones only and misses some. The profile shows 400,000 to 450,000 clones, around nine tenths of them singletons. Sequenced here: peripheral blood, sampled in a trial of Ad26.COV2.S vaccine versus placebo. The receptor source for this set is a person between 18 and 65 years old who received the Ad26.COV2.S COVID-19 vaccine or a placebo. The CDR3 runs from the conserved cysteine through the conserved F or W. Clone sizes are given selectively: once, few, many, or a class where the clone is expanded.

V gene: TRBV6-6; clone size: -; J gene: TRBJ2-7; CDR3 protein: CASSFSGRAWEQYF
V gene: TRBV28; clone size: -; J gene: TRBJ2-7; CDR3 protein: CAGPGQGVPYEQYF
V gene: TRBV28; clone size: -; J gene: TRBJ2-7; CDR3 protein: CASGTGGFEQYF
V gene: TRBV6-1; clone size: -; J gene: TRBJ2-1; CDR3 protein: CASSLSGSEQFF
V gene: TRBV7-9; clone size: -; J gene: TRBJ2-3; CDR3 protein: CASGGIPSTDTQYF
V gene: TRBV7-2; clone size: -; J gene: TRBJ2-7; CDR3 protein: CASSLAGTSGREEQYF
V gene: TRBV28; clone size: once; J gene: TRBJ2-1; CDR3 protein: CASSFPLAGGSDEQFF
V gene: TRBV19; clone size: few; J gene: TRBJ1-1; CDR3 protein: CASSMTTNTEAFF
V gene: TRBV28; clone size: -; J gene: TRBJ2-1; CDR3 protein: CASTLGQNTYNEQFF
V gene: TRBV19; clone size: -; J gene: TRBJ2-4; CDR3 protein: CASSDRGLAKNIQYF
V gene: TRBV9; clone size: -; J gene: TRBJ2-1; CDR3 protein: CASSVEISVGRYNEQFF
V gene: TRBV6-6; clone size: -; J gene: TRBJ2-7; CDR3 protein: CASSPGPYSGLAYEQYF
V gene: TRBV10-3; clone size: -; J gene: TRBJ2-1; CDR3 protein: CAISERSGVQNEQFF
V gene: TRBV28; clone size: -; J gene: TRBJ2-7; CDR3 protein: CASSLPDREEQYF
V gene: TRBV27; clone size: -; J gene: TRBJ1-5; CDR3 protein: CASSRPNQPQHF
V gene: TRBV2; clone size: -; J gene: TRBJ2-3; CDR3 protein: CASNGLAGVGDTQYF
V gene: TRBV28; clone size: -; J gene: TRBJ2-7; CDR3 protein: CASRTRLAGDSHEQYF
V gene: TRBV5-1; clone size: -; J gene: TRBJ1-6; CDR3 protein: CASRDELNSPLHF
V gene: TRBV11-2; clone size: -; J gene: TRBJ1-1; CDR3 protein: CASSRDRGTEAFF
V gene: TRBV19; clone size: -; J gene: TRBJ2-1; CDR3 protein: CASSMLTSGLYNEQFF
V gene: TRBV11-3; clone size: -; J gene: TRBJ2-1; CDR3 protein: CASSSTANEQFF
V gene: TRBV19; clone size: -; J gene: TRBJ1-2; CDR3 protein: CASSMGGGYTF
V gene: TRBV5-8; clone size: -; J gene: TRBJ1-2; CDR3 protein: CASSFWGDYGYTF
V gene: TRBV24-1; clone size: -; J gene: TRBJ1-4; CDR3 protein: CATSGAANEKLFF
V gene: TRBV19; clone size: -; J gene: TRBJ1-1; CDR3 protein: CASSMGGWMNTEAFF
V gene: TRBV7-3; clone size: -; J gene: TRBJ2-2; CDR3 protein: CASSRYNTGELFF
V gene: TRBV5-1; clone size: -; J gene: TRBJ2-3; CDR3 protein: CASRAGTLVTDTQYF
V gene: TRBV19; clone size: -; J gene: TRBJ2-2; CDR3 protein: CASSIDRGVAGELFF
V gene: TRBV3-1/TRBV3-2; clone size: once; J gene: TRBJ1-3; CDR3 protein: CASSQGRTSGNTIYF
V gene: TRBV11-2; clone size: -; J gene: TRBJ1-1; CDR3 protein: CASRGWNTEAFF
V gene: TRBV11-2; clone size: -; J gene: TRBJ2-7; CDR3 protein: CASSLAPGLPYEQYF
V gene: TRBV7-8; clone size: few; J gene: TRBJ2-7; CDR3 protein: CASSLAVSYEQYF
V gene: TRBV19; clone size: -; J gene: TRBJ2-1; CDR3 protein: CASGQGVSSYNEQFF